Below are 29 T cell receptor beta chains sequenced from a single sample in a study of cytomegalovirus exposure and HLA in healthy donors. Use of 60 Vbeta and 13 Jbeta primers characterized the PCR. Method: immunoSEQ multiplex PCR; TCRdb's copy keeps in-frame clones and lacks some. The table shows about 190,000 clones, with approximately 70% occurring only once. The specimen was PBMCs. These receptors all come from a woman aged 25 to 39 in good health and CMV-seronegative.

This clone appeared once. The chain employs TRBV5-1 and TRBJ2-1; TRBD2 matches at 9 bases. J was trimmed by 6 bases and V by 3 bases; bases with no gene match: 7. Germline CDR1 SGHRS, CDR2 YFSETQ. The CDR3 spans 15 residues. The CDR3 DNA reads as TGCGCCAGCAGCTGGGCGACTAGCGGACCCAATGAGCAGTTCTTC. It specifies CASSWATSGPNEQFF. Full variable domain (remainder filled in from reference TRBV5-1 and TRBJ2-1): KAGVTQTPRYLIKTRGQQVTLSCSPISGHRSVSWYQQTPGQGLQFLFEYFSETQRNKGNFPGRFSGRQFSNSRSEMNVSTLELGDSALYLCASSWATSGPNEQFFGPGTRLTVL.

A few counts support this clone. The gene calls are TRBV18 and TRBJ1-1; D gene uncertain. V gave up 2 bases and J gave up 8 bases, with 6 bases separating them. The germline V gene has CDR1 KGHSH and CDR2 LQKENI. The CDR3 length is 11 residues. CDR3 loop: CASSPSAEAFF. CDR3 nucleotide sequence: TGTGCCAGCTCACCATCAGCGGAAGCTTTCTTT. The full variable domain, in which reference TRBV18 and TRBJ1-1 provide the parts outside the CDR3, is NAGVMQNPRHLVRRRGQEARLRCSPMKGHSHVYWYRQLPEEGLKFMVYLQKENIIDESGMPKERFSAEFPKEGPSILRIQQVVRGDSAAYFCASSPSAEAFFGQGTRLTVV.

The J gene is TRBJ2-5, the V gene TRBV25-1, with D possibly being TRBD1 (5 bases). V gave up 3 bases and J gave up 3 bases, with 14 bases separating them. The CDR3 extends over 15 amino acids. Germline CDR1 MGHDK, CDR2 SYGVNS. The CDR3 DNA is TGTGCCAGCAGTGACTCTAGGGGCTGGGAAGAGACCCAGTACTTC. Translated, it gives CASSDSRGWEETQYF.

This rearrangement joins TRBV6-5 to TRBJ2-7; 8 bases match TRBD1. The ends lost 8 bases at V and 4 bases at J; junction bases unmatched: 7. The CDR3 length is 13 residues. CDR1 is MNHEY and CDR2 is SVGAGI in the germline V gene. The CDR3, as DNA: TGTGCCAGCCGGACAGGGATCGGGTACGAGCAGTACTTC. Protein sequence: CASRTGIGYEQYF.

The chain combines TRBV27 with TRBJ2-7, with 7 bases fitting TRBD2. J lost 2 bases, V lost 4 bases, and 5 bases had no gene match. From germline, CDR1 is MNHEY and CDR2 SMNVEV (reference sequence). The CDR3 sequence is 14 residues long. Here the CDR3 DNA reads TGTGCCAGCAGTTCAAGACTAGCTCCCTACGAGCAGTACTTC. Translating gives CASSSRLAPYEQYF.

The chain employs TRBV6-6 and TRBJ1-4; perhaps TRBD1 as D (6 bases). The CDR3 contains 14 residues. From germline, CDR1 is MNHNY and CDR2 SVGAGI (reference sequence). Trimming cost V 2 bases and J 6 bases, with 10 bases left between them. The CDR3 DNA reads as TGTGCCAGCAGTTACGGGGGGGCGGATGAAAAACTGTTTTTT. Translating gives CASSYGGADEKLFF.

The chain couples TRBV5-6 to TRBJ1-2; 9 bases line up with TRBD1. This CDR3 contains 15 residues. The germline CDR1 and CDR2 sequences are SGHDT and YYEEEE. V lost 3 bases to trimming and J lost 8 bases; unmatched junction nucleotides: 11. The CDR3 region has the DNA TGTGCCAGCAGCTATACCGGGACAGGGAAGAAGGGCTACACCTTC. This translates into CASSYTGTGKKGYTF.

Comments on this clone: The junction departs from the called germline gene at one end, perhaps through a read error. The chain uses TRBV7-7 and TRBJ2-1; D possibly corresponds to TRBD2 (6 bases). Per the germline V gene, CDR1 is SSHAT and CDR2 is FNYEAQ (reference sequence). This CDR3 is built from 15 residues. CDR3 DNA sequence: TGTGCTAGCAGCCGTTTTAGCGGTCTCTACAATGAGCAGTTCTTC. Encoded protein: CASSRFSGLYNEQFF. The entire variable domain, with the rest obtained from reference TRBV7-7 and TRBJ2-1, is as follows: GAGVSQSPRYKVTKRGQDVTLRCDPISSHATLYWYQQALGQGPEFLTYFNYEAQPDKSGLPSDRFSAERPEGSISTLTIQRTEQRDSAMYRCASSRFSGLYNEQFFGPGTRLTVL.

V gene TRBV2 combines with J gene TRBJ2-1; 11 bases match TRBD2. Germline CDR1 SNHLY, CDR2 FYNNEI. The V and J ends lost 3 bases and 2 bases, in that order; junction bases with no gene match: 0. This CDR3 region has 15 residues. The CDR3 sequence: CASSDSGRAYNEQFF. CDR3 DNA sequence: TGTGCCAGCAGTGATAGCGGGAGGGCCTACAATGAGCAGTTCTTC.

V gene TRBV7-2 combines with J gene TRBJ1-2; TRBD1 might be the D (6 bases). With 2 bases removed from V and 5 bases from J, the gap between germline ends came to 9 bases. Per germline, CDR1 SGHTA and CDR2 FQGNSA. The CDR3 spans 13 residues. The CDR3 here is CASSLRTAYGYTF. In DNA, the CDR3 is TGTGCCAGCAGCTTACGGACAGCGTATGGCTACACCTTC.

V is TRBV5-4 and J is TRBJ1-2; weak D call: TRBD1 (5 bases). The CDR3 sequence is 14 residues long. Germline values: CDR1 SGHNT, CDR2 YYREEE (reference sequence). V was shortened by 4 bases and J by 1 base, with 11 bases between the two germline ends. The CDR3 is CASSAGLVNYGYTF. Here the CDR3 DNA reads TGTGCCAGCAGCGCGGGACTCGTTAACTATGGCTACACCTTC.

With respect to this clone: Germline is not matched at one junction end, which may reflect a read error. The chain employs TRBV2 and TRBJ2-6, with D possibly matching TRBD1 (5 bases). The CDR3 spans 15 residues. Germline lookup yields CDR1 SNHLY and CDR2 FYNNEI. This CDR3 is CASNQIYSGANILTF. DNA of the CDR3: TGTGCCAGCAATCAGATTTACTCTGGGGCCAACATCCTGACTTTC.

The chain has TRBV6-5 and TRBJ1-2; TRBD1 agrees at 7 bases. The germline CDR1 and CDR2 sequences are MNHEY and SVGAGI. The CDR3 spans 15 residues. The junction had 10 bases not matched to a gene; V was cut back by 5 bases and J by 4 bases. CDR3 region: CASSTRTGESYGYTF. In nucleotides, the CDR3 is TGTGCCAGCAGTACCCGGACAGGCGAGTCCTATGGCTACACCTTC.

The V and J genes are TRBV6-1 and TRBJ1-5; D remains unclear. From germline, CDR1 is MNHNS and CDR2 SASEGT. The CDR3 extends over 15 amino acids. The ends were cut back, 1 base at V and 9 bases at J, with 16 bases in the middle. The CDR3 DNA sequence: TGTGCCAGCAGTGAAGTTCCGATTTCTCTGCGGCCCCAGCATTTT. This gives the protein CASSEVPISLRPQHF.

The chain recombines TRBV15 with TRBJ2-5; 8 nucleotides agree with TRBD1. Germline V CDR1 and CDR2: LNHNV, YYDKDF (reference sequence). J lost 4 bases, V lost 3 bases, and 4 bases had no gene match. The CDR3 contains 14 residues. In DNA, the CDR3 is TGTGCCACCAGCAGGCGACAGGGGATAGAGACCCAGTACTTC. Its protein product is CATSRRQGIETQYF. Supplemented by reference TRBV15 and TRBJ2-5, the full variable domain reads DAMVIQNPRYQVTQFGKPVTLSCSQTLNHNVMYWYQQKSSQAPKLLFHYYDKDFNNEADTPDNFQSRRPNTSFCFLDIRSPGLGDTAMYLCATSRRQGIETQYFGPGTRLLVL.

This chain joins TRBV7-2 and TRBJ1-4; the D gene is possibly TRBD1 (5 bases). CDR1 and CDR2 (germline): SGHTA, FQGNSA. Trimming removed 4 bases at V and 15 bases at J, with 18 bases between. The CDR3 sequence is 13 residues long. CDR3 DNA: TGTGCCAGCAGCTCCCTCTACGAGACAGTCATGTTTTTT. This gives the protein CASSSLYETVMFF.

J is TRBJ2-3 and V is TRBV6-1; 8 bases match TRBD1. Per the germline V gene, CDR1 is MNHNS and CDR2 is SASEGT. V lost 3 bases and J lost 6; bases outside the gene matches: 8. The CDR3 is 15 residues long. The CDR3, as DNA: TGTGCCAGCAGTGACTGGGACAGGCGGTCCGATACGCAGTATTTT. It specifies CASSDWDRRSDTQYF.

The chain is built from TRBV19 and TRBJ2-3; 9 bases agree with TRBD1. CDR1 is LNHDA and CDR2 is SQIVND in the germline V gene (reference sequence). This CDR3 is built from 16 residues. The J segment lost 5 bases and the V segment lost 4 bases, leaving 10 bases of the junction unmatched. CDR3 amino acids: CASSTVVGQGRDTQYF. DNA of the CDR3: TGTGCCAGTAGTACGGTCGTCGGACAGGGGAGAGATACGCAGTATTTT.

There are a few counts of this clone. The CDR3 is CASGGGGAGGELFF. CDR3 in DNA: TGTGCCAGCGGCGGGGGGGGCGCGGGCGGGGAGCTGTTTTTT. The chain carries TRBV28 and TRBJ2-2; 9 bases fit TRBD2. Germline V gene lookup returns CDR1 MDHEN and CDR2 SYDVKM. This CDR3 comprises 14 residues. J was trimmed by 7 bases and V by 8 bases; bases with no gene match: 8.

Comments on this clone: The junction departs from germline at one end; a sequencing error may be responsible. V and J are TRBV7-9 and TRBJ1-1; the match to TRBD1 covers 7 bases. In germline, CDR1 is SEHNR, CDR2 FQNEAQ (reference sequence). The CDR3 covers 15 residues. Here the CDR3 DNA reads TGTTCCAGCAGCTTACAAGGGGGCGGGAACACTGAAGCTTTCTTT. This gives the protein CSSSLQGGGNTEAFF.

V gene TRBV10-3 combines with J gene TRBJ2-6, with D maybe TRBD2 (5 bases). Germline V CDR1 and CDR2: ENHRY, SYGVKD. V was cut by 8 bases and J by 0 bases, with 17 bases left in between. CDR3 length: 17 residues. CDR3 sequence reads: CAIRNPGRGSGANVLTF. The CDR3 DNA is TGTGCCATCCGAAACCCCGGACGGGGCTCTGGGGCCAACGTCCTGACTTTC.

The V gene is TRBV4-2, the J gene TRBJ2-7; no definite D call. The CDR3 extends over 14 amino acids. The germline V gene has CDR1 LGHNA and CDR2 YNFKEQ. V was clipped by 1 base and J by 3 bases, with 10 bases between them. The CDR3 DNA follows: TGTGCCAGCAGCCAAGGGGTGGAGAGCTACGAGCAGTACTTC. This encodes CASSQGVESYEQYF.

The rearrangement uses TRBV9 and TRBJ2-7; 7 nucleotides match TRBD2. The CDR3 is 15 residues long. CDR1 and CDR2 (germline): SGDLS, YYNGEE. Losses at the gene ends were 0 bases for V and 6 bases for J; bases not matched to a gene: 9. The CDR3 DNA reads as TGTGCCAGCAGCGTAGGAGAACGAACGGGAGGCGAGCAGTACTTC. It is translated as CASSVGERTGGEQYF.

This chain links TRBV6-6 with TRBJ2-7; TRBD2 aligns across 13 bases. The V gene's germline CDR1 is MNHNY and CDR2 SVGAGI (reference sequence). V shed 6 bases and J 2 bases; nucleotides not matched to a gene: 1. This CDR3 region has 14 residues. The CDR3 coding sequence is TGTGCCAGCAGGGGGACTAGCGGGACCTACGAGCAGTACTTC. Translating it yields CASRGTSGTYEQYF.

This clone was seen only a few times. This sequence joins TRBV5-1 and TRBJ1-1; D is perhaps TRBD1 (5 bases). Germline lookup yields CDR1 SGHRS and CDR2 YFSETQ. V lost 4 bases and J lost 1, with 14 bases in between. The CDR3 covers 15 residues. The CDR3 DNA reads TGCGCCAGCAGCACGGCAGGGTGGGCGAACACTGAAGCTTTCTTT. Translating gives CASSTAGWANTEAFF.

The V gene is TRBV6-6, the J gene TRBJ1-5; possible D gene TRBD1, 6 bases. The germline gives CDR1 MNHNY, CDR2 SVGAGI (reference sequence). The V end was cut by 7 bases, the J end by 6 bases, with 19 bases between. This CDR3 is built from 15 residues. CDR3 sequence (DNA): TGTGCCAGCACTATGGACAGTGTTTTTCTTCAGCCCCAGCATTTT. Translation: CASTMDSVFLQPQHF.

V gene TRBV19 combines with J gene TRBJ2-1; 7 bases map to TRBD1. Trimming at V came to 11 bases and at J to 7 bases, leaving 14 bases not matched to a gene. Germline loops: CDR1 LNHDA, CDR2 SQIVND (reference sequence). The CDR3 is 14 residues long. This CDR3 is CAARSRGSSNEQFF. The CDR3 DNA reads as TGTGCCGCCCGCAGCAGGGGGTCTAGTAATGAGCAGTTCTTC.

CDR3 sequence (DNA): TGTGCCTGGACTCACCTGGGGGGGACCTACGAGCAGTACTTC. It translates to CAWTHLGGTYEQYF. The rearrangement links TRBV30 to TRBJ2-7; TRBD2 matches 7 bases. CDR1 and CDR2 from the germline V gene are GTSNPN and SVGIG (reference sequence). After removal of 4 bases from V and 2 bases from J, the junction contained 8 bases not matched to a gene. The CDR3 covers 14 residues.

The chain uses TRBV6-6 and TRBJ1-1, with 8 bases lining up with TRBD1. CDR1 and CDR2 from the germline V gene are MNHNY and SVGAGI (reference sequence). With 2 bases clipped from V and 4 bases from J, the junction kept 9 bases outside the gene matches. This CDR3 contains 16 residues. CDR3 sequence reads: CASSYPAGQGFTEAFF. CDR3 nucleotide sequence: TGTGCCAGCAGTTACCCGGCTGGACAGGGATTCACTGAAGCTTTCTTT.